The 26 T cell receptor beta chains in this list originate from one sample, sequenced in a study of blood T cells in healthy people across ages. Using a J-beta primer mix together with a sample-barcoded 5' primer, a second PCR was run for about 6 to 11 cycles. MiXCR, applied by TCRdb to the 5' RACE reads, yields one record per CDR3 protein. The sample lists 1.5 million or so distinct CDR3 sequences, roughly two fifths occurring once. The sequencing sample was made of blood. The receptors come from a woman between 18 and 29 years old in good health.

J is TRBJ1-4 and V is TRBV10-3, with 12 nucleotides matching TRBD1. Germline V CDR1 and CDR2: ENHRY, SYGVKD. J gave up 7 bases and V 4 bases, and 4 bases lay outside the gene matches. This CDR3 is built from 15 residues. In nucleotides, the CDR3 is TGTGCCATCAGTGCGGGACAGGGGGCGGCTGAAAAACTGTTTTTT. Protein sequence: CAISAGQGAAEKLFF.

V is TRBV16 and J is TRBJ2-1; weak D call: TRBD2 (5 bases). V lost 8 bases and J lost 4, with 18 bases in between. The V gene's germline CDR1 is KGHSY and CDR2 FQNENV. This CDR3 contains 15 residues. As DNA, the CDR3 is TGTGCCAGCGACGGCCGAGGAGCGGCATACAATGAGCAGTTCTTC. Amino acids: CASDGRGAAYNEQFF.

In this sample, this clonotype turned up once. Just one base apart from a much larger clone, this may be a read error. This chain uses TRBV25-1 with TRBJ2-5; D not certain. The germline V gene has CDR1 MGHDK and CDR2 SYGVNS. There are 13 residues in the CDR3. Trimming shortened V by 3 bases and J by 2 bases, and 7 bases separated the two germline ends. CDR3 bases: TGTGCCAGCAGTGAGCCTATACAAGAGACCCAGTACTTC. Protein product: CASSEPIQETQYF.

V usage is TRBV5-6 and J usage is TRBJ1-2; D gene ambiguous. Trimming pared 4 bases from V and 2 bases from J, leaving 12 bases between. Germline V gene sequence: CDR1 SGHDT, CDR2 YYEEEE. The CDR3 runs to 14 residues. The CDR3 region has the DNA TGTGCCAGCAGCCCGGGCCTGGTAAACTATGGCTACACCTTC. Its protein product is CASSPGLVNYGYTF.

The chain couples TRBV15 to TRBJ1-4, with TRBD1 matching over 7 bases. V shed 3 bases, J shed 14 bases, and the junction held 9 bases outside the gene matches. Germline assignment: CDR1 LNHNV and CDR2 YYDKDF (reference sequence). There are 13 residues in the CDR3. The CDR3 loop is CATSSADREGLFF. CDR3 DNA: TGTGCCACCAGCAGTGCTGACAGGGAGGGTCTGTTTTTT.

This clonotype has ten or more counts. The rearrangement uses TRBV20-1 and TRBJ2-3, with 11 bases that match TRBD2. Germline lookup yields CDR1 DFQATT and CDR2 SNEGSKA (reference sequence). The CDR3 extends over 15 amino acids. The junction had 5 bases not matched to a gene; V was cut back by 5 bases and J by 1 base. CDR3 sequence reads: CSAPPGLAGTDTQYF. DNA of the CDR3: TGCAGTGCTCCGCCGGGACTAGCGGGCACAGATACGCAGTATTTT.

This clonotype was detected a few times. The chain recombines TRBV6-5 with TRBJ2-7, with a weak D call TRBD1 (6 bases). Germline V CDR1 and CDR2: MNHEY, SVGAGI. V gave up 0 bases and J gave up 2 bases, with 14 bases separating them. This CDR3 comprises 16 residues. In DNA, the CDR3 is TGTGCCAGCAGTTACTCTCCCGTACAGGGTACCTACGAGCAGTACTTC. Translated, it gives CASSYSPVQGTYEQYF.

This clonotype appeared a few times. The gene calls are TRBV27 and TRBJ2-5, with 10 bases matching TRBD1. V gave up 6 bases and J gave up 11 bases; unmatched junction bases: 12. CDR1 is MNHEY, CDR2 SMNVEV, per germline (reference sequence). The length of the CDR3 is 14 residues. The CDR3 coding sequence is TGTGCCAGCAGACCGGGACAGGGGATAGGTGAGCAGTACTTC. Amino acids: CASRPGQGIGEQYF.

In its sample, this clonotype was seen a few times. V is TRBV7-9 and J is TRBJ2-7; either TRBD1 or TRBD2 may supply D (5 bases each). The CDR3 loop spans 14 amino acids. Germline V gives CDR1 SEHNR, CDR2 FQNEAQ (reference sequence). Trimming pared 4 bases from V and 0 bases from J, leaving 10 bases between. The CDR3 sequence: CASSYRDHSYEQYF. CDR3 coding DNA: TGTGCCAGCAGCTATAGGGACCACTCCTACGAGCAGTACTTC.

This clonotype was picked up a small number of times. V and J are TRBV5-1 and TRBJ2-5, with D possibly being TRBD2 (5 bases). Between the trimmed V and J ends, which lost 1 base and 5 bases, there was a span of 18 bases. Germline V gene sequence: CDR1 SGHRS, CDR2 YFSETQ. There are 16 residues in the CDR3. The CDR3: CASSLYANQGGETQYF. DNA of the CDR3: TGCGCCAGCAGCTTGTATGCGAATCAAGGCGGGGAGACCCAGTACTTC.

The chain recombines TRBV20-1 with TRBJ2-1; TRBD1 is a possible D gene (6 bases). The last part of the DNA fits TRBJ2-7 better; the J call may be wrong. The germline V gene encodes CDR1 DFQATT and CDR2 SNEGSKA (reference sequence). The CDR3 is 14 amino acids. The CDR3, as DNA: TGCAGTGCTAGAACTGGGGGCGCCTACAATGAGCAGTACTTC. This sequence encodes CSARTGGAYNEQYF.

The chain uses TRBV12-3 or TRBV12-4 and TRBJ1-2; D is ambiguous. The CDR3 loop spans 14 amino acids. Trimming removed 2 bases at V and 4 bases at J, with 11 bases between. The CDR3 DNA is TGTGCCAGCAGTTTACGGGGAACACCCTATGGCTACACCTTC. Translating it yields CASSLRGTPYGYTF.

About this clonotype itself: Its ends do not fully match the called genes, so a read error is possible. The chain employs TRBV5-1 and TRBJ1-1; D unclear. The germline V gene encodes CDR1 SGHRS and CDR2 YFSETQ. The CDR3 extends over 14 amino acids. This CDR3 reads CASSLLVGNTEAFF. The CDR3 nucleotides are TGTGCCAGCAGCTTACTCGTCGGGAACACTGAAGCTTTCTTT.

This chain connects TRBV27 to TRBJ2-1; 10 positions match TRBD2. V lost 9 bases to trimming and J lost 2 bases; unmatched junction nucleotides: 7. This CDR3 comprises 15 residues. Germline CDR1 MNHEY, CDR2 SMNVEV (reference sequence). Here the CDR3 DNA reads TGTGCCAGGATTCCCGGGACTAGCGCCTACAATGAGCAGTTCTTC. Translating it yields CARIPGTSAYNEQFF.

With respect to this clonotype: A read error may produce the germline difference seen at one junction end. The chain couples TRBV25-1 to TRBJ1-2, with TRBD1 matching over 10 bases. CDR3 size: 15 residues. Per germline, CDR1 MGHDK and CDR2 SYGVNS. The CDR3: CAGSDGQGEGRSYTF. The CDR3 DNA reads TGTGCCGGCAGTGACGGACAGGGGGAGGGGAGAAGCTACACCTTC.

The rearrangement links TRBV9 to TRBJ2-7; 11 positions match TRBD2. Germline V CDR1 and CDR2: SGDLS, YYNGEE. V gave up 4 bases and J gave up 2 bases; unmatched junction bases: 11. This CDR3 is built from 17 residues. The CDR3 DNA reads TGTGCCAGCAGCCGAGGGGGGCTAGCGGGAGGCCCCTACGAGCAGTACTTC. Translating gives CASSRGGLAGGPYEQYF.

The V call is TRBV29-1, the J call TRBJ2-4; D is undetermined. The germline CDR1 and CDR2 sequences are SQVTM and ANQGSEA. The CDR3 runs 11 residues. The V and J ends lost 6 bases and 13 bases respectively, with 16 bases between them. CDR3 protein: CSVDGHNEQYF. For the CDR3, the DNA is TGCAGCGTGGACGGTCACAATGAGCAGTACTTC.

This clonotype was detected a few times. The chain joins TRBV4-3 to TRBJ2-7, with D possibly matching TRBD1 (5 bases). V dropped 0 bases and J dropped 3 bases, with 12 bases sitting between them. The CDR3 contains 15 residues. Germline CDR1 is LGHNA and CDR2 is YSLEER. The CDR3 DNA reads TGCGCCAGCAGCCAAGAGTGGCAGGGTATCTACGAGCAGTACTTC. Translating gives CASSQEWQGIYEQYF.

The chain carries TRBV6-4 and TRBJ2-1, with D perhaps TRBD1 (5 bases). The CDR3 covers 17 residues. The V end lost 2 bases, the J end lost 0 bases, and 14 bases lay between the germline ends. Germline V gives CDR1 MRHNA, CDR2 SNTAGT. CDR3 in amino acids: CASSDKTATSSYNEQFF. In DNA form, the CDR3 reads TGTGCCAGCAGTGACAAGACAGCAACAAGCTCCTACAATGAGCAGTTCTTC.

This clonotype was seen only a few times. The chain uses TRBV2 and TRBJ2-2, with 9 bases aligning to TRBD2. The CDR3 runs 16 residues. Germline V gene lookup returns CDR1 SNHLY and CDR2 FYNNEI. V was pared by 6 bases and J by 1 base, with 6 bases of the junction left unmatched. The chain's CDR3 is CASRDYSGGNTGELFF. The CDR3 nucleotides read TGTGCCAGCAGGGACTATAGCGGGGGGAACACCGGGGAGCTGTTTTTT.

CDR3 DNA sequence: TGTGCCAGCCGGGAGGGGCAGAACACTGAAGCTTTCTTT. Translating it yields CASREGQNTEAFF. The rearrangement links TRBV7-9 to TRBJ1-1; TRBD1 might be the D (5 bases). This CDR3 is built from 13 residues. Trimming pared 8 bases from V and 1 base from J, leaving 11 bases between. Germline-derived CDR1 and CDR2 are SEHNR and FQNEAQ (reference sequence).

The J gene is TRBJ2-3, the V gene TRBV7-2, with 7 bases that match TRBD2. Germline V gene sequence: CDR1 SGHTA, CDR2 FQGNSA. After removal of 5 bases from V and 7 bases from J, the junction contained 18 bases not matched to a gene. The CDR3 is 17 residues long. The DNA for the CDR3 is TGTGCCAGCAGCCCGGTAATGAGCGGGGCGAGTCCTTATACGCAGTATTTT. It translates to CASSPVMSGASPYTQYF.

This clonotype showed up many times. The DNA for the CDR3 is TGTGCCAGCAGTTATTCGCGGGACAACACTGAAGCTTTCTTT. Encoded protein: CASSYSRDNTEAFF. The chain couples TRBV6-6 to TRBJ1-1; possible D gene TRBD1, 5 bases. The germline V and J ends were trimmed by 3 bases and 2 bases, with 10 bases remaining between them. CDR1 is MNHNY and CDR2 is SVGAGI in the germline V gene (reference sequence). CDR3 size: 14 residues.

This sequence joins TRBV3-1 and TRBJ1-4, with D uncertain. The CDR3 is 15 amino acids. Germline CDR1 reads LGHDT; CDR2 reads YNNKEL (reference sequence). Trimming cost V 4 bases and J 4 bases, with 13 bases left between them. The CDR3 loop reads CASSPRGASNEKLFF. The CDR3 nucleotides are TGTGCCAGCAGCCCCCGGGGAGCCAGTAATGAAAAACTGTTTTTT.

This clonotype was recorded a few times. The chain couples TRBV6-1 to TRBJ2-7; 7 bases are shared with TRBD1. Germline V lookup: CDR1 MNHNS, CDR2 SASEGT. CDR3 length equals 14 residues. V gave up 6 bases and J gave up 3 bases; unmatched junction bases: 8. The CDR3 coding sequence is TGTGCCAGCAGCACGGGACAGTTCTACTACGAGCAGTACTTC. Amino acids: CASSTGQFYYEQYF.

This clonotype showed up just a few times. The chain is built from TRBV12-3 or TRBV12-4 and TRBJ2-3, with TRBD2 matching over 9 bases. V dropped 4 bases and J dropped 2; count of bases not matched to a gene: 13. The CDR3 is made up of 18 amino acids. CDR3 residues: CASSSPARLAGSTDTQYF. CDR3 nucleotide sequence: TGTGCCAGCAGTTCACCCGCTCGGCTAGCGGGGTCCACAGATACGCAGTATTTT.